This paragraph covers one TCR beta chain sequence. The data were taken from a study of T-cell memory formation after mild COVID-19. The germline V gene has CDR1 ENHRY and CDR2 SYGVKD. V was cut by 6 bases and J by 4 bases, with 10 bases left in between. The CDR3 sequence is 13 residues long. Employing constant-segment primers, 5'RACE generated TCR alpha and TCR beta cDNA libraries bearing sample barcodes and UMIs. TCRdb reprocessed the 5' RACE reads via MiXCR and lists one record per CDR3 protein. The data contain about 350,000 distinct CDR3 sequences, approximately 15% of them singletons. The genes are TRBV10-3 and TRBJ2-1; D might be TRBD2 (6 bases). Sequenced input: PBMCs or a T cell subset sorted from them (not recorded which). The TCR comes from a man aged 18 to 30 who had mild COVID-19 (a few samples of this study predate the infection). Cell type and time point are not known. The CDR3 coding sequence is TGTGCCATCAGGGAGGGGAGTTACAATGAGCAGTTCTTC. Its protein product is CAIREGSYNEQFF.